This T cell receptor beta chain was obtained from a study of response to subunit inactivated influenza vaccine. TCRdb re-called the RT-PCR reads through MiXCR, storing one row per CDR3 protein. Found here are hundreds of thousands of distinct CDR3 sequences, approximately 17% of them singletons; the top ten hold roughly a tenth. In regard to this clonotype: No antigen is known for it.

Broader study findings: New T cells are recruited in small numbers by each seasonal influenza vaccination, according to the authors' suggestion.

J gave up 2 bases and V 6 bases, and 6 bases lay outside the gene matches. Germline V gene lookup returns CDR1 SQVTM and CDR2 ANQGSEA. The CDR3 totals 14 residues. Specimen: PBMCs from blood, collected about 5 days after vaccination. The TCR comes from a man aged 50 to 59 who received an inactivated influenza vaccine. This chain links TRBV29-1 with TRBJ1-5; TRBD1 matches 8 bases. Here the CDR3 DNA reads TGCAGCGTAGCCGGGACAGGTGGCAATCAGCCCCAGCATTTT. Translated, it gives CSVAGTGGNQPQHF. Supplemented by reference TRBV29-1 and TRBJ1-5, the full variable domain reads SAVISQKPSRDICQRGTSLTIQCQVDSQVTMMFWYRQQPGQSLTLIATANQGSEATYESGFVIDKFPISRPNLTFSTLTVSNMSPEDSSIYLCSVAGTGGNQPQHFGDGTRLSIL.